This note documents a single TCR beta chain sequence. Its antigen is as yet unknown. The data are from a study of OX40 agonist ivuxolimab in advanced cancers. Study details: Among those treated, three patients had partial responses, one with hepatocellular carcinoma and two with cutaneous melanoma. Points from the study as a whole: CD8+ T cells averaged more expanded clones than CD4+.

The repertoire was sequenced with immunoSEQ multiplex PCR; TCRdb's copy has only in-frame clones and lacks some. This sample has around 40,000 clones, with more than 80% found just once. Germline-derived CDR1 and CDR2 are LGHNT and FRNRAP. The CDR3 has 18 residues. V was clipped by 2 bases and J by 7 bases; unmatched bases: 13. Patients with a history of autoimmune disease or on systemic immunosuppression were excluded. The starting material was CD4+ or CD8+ T cells sorted from blood, obtained in a trial of the OX40 agonist ivuxolimab. The receptor was isolated from an adult with an advanced solid tumor such as melanoma, head and neck, liver or kidney cancer. The rearrangement uses TRBV12-5 and TRBJ2-1; 11 bases align to TRBD2. CDR3 sequence reads: CASGLLAPSGRFGNEQFF. The CDR3, as DNA: TGTGCTAGTGGTTTGTTGGCCCCTAGCGGGAGGTTCGGTAATGAGCAGTTCTTC.